Listed here are 30 T cell receptor beta chains from one sample, sequenced in a study of identical twins. One entry per CDR3 protein, called by TCRdb with MiXCR from the 5' RACE reads. The sample holds approximately 500,000 distinct CDR3 sequences, less than 25% seen once. These data also featured in a second study, about T cells expressing NK-cell markers.

The sequencing input was CD4+ T cells sorted from blood. These receptors came from a woman aged 18-29 years in good health.

V is TRBV20-1 and J is TRBJ2-7, with 9 bases fitting TRBD1. This CDR3 region has 16 residues. CDR1 is DFQATT, CDR2 SNEGSKA, per germline (reference sequence). The trim removed 6 bases at V and 1 base at J, leaving 13 bases unmatched. CDR3 sequence: CSALDPTGGVSYEQYF. In nucleotides, the CDR3 is TGCAGTGCGCTCGATCCGACAGGGGGAGTATCCTACGAGCAGTACTTC.

Only a few counts were recorded for this clonotype. V and J are TRBV6-5 and TRBJ1-2, with D perhaps TRBD1 (5 bases). Looked up from germline, CDR1 is MNHEY and CDR2 is SVGAGI. The CDR3 consists of 15 residues. V was pared by 0 bases and J by 0 bases, with 8 bases between. This CDR3 reads CASSYSPQANYGYTF. The CDR3 region has the DNA TGTGCCAGCAGTTACTCCCCACAGGCTAACTATGGCTACACCTTC.

The rearrangement joins TRBV15 to TRBJ2-3; no reliable D call. CDR1 and CDR2 (germline): LNHNV, YYDKDF (reference sequence). The length of the CDR3 is 14 residues. Trimming stripped 3 bases from V and 1 base from J, with 8 bases between. CDR3: CATSSNRGTDTQYF. CDR3 sequence (DNA): TGTGCCACCAGCAGTAATAGGGGCACAGATACGCAGTATTTT.

V gene TRBV20-1 combines with J gene TRBJ2-7; D tentatively fits TRBD1 or TRBD2 (6 bases each). Germline lookup yields CDR1 DFQATT and CDR2 SNEGSKA (reference sequence). The CDR3 sequence is 15 residues long. Trimming shortened V by 4 bases and J by 4 bases, and 20 bases separated the two germline ends. CDR3 region: CSATPLGGSPYEQYF. The CDR3 DNA follows: TGCAGTGCTACCCCCCTGGGGGGCTCGCCTTACGAGCAGTACTTC.

The chain uses TRBV12-3 or TRBV12-4 and TRBJ2-3, with 10 nucleotides matching TRBD2. There are 14 residues in the CDR3. Trimming removed 3 bases from V and 4 bases from J; junction bases left unmatched: 1. The CDR3 nucleotides are TGTGCCAGCAGTTTGAGCGGGGGGGCAGATACGCAGTATTTT. Residues: CASSLSGGADTQYF.

This clonotype was observed a handful of times. The chain uses TRBV3-1 and TRBJ1-1; no clear D gene. The CDR3 extends over 13 amino acids. The ends were cut back, 3 bases at V and 5 bases at J, with 10 bases in the middle. CDR1 and CDR2 (germline): LGHDT, YNNKEL (reference sequence). CDR3 amino acids: CASSHAKGTEAFF. The CDR3 DNA reads as TGTGCCAGCAGCCACGCTAAAGGGACTGAAGCTTTCTTT.

The J gene is TRBJ2-1, the V gene TRBV7-2; D not resolved. The V and J ends lost 1 base and 9 bases respectively, with 13 bases between them. Looked up from germline, CDR1 is SGHTA and CDR2 is FQGNSA. This CDR3 has 14 amino acids. DNA of the CDR3: TGTGCCAGCAGCTTAGAGGTCCTTACTGGTGAGCAGTTCTTC. This sequence encodes CASSLEVLTGEQFF.

This chain joins TRBV7-3 and TRBJ2-1; D unclear. The CDR3 is 14 amino acids. Trimming cost V 2 bases and J 6 bases, with 11 bases left between them. CDR1 and CDR2 (germline): SGHTA, FQGTGA. The CDR3 here is CASSLGSQTNEQFF. CDR3 bases: TGTGCCAGCAGCTTAGGGTCGCAGACCAATGAGCAGTTCTTC.

The V and J genes are TRBV20-1 and TRBJ2-1; 15 nucleotides line up with TRBD2. From germline, CDR1 is DFQATT and CDR2 SNEGSKA (reference sequence). The CDR3 contains 13 residues. Trimming removed 8 bases from V and 9 bases from J; junction bases left unmatched: 5. The CDR3 DNA sequence: TGCAGTCTCCGGACTAGCGGGAGGGCTGAGCAGTTCTTC. Amino acids: CSLRTSGRAEQFF.

This clonotype was seen a handful of times. The rearrangement uses TRBV7-3 and TRBJ2-3; D is perhaps TRBD1 or TRBD2 (5 bases each). CDR3 length equals 15 residues. Per the germline V gene, CDR1 is SGHTA and CDR2 is FQGTGA. With 2 bases removed from V and 1 base from J, the gap between germline ends came to 10 bases. The CDR3 DNA sequence: TGTGCCAGCAGCTTAGTTCAGGGAGGCACAGATACGCAGTATTTT. Its translation is CASSLVQGGTDTQYF.

V usage is TRBV6-2 or TRBV6-3 and J usage is TRBJ2-5, with 13 bases aligning to TRBD2. The CDR3 loop spans 14 amino acids. J gave up 4 bases and V 7 bases, and 3 bases lay outside the gene matches. Germline-derived CDR1 and CDR2 are MNHEY and SVGEGT. In DNA form, the CDR3 reads TGTGCCAGCACGGGACTAGCGGGACGAGAGACCCAGTACTTC. Translating gives CASTGLAGRETQYF.

CDR3 loop: CASSRSSGSSNTQYF. CDR3 DNA sequence: TGTGCCAGCAGTCGATCTAGCGGGAGTAGTAATACGCAGTATTTT. This chain links TRBV6-1 with TRBJ2-3; the match to TRBD2 covers 10 bases. The germline V gene has CDR1 MNHNS and CDR2 SASEGT. There are 15 residues in the CDR3. With V trimmed by 5 bases and J by 7 bases, 9 bases remained unmatched.

The chain recombines TRBV20-1 with TRBJ1-4; a weak D match, TRBD1 (5 bases). CDR1 and CDR2 (germline): DFQATT, SNEGSKA (reference sequence). The CDR3 extends over 13 amino acids. The V end was cut by 1 base, the J end by 7 bases, with 10 bases between. The CDR3: CSARGLQAEKLFF. The CDR3 DNA reads as TGCAGTGCTAGAGGTCTACAGGCTGAAAAACTGTTTTTT.

This clonotype came up a few times. This sequence joins TRBV7-2 and TRBJ2-1; no firm D call. V was trimmed by 3 bases and J by 6 bases, leaving 12 bases between them. The CDR3 runs to 14 residues. The germline V gene encodes CDR1 SGHTA and CDR2 FQGNSA. CDR3 coding DNA: TGTGCCAGCAGCTTGGGTGGGATTCTCAATGAGCAGTTCTTC. Its translation: CASSLGGILNEQFF.

V is TRBV6-5 and J is TRBJ2-3, with TRBD1 identical over 11 bases. Germline-derived CDR1 and CDR2 are MNHEY and SVGAGI. J was trimmed by 4 bases and V by 4 bases; bases with no gene match: 7. The CDR3 extends over 16 amino acids. CDR3 residues: CASSSSPGQGADTQYF. Written as DNA, the CDR3 is TGTGCCAGCAGTTCTTCTCCGGGACAGGGGGCAGATACGCAGTATTTT.

V is TRBV28 and J is TRBJ2-3, with TRBD2 identical over 10 bases. Germline loops: CDR1 MDHEN, CDR2 SYDVKM. CDR3 length: 17 amino acids. Unmatched junction bases numbered 12, after V lost 4 bases and J lost 5 bases. As DNA, the CDR3 is TGTGCCAGCAGTTCCTTAATAGCGGGAGGCCAGGGAGATACGCAGTATTTT. Encoded protein: CASSSLIAGGQGDTQYF.

The chain is built from TRBV2 and TRBJ2-7; no reliable D call. CDR1 and CDR2 from the germline V gene are SNHLY and FYNNEI. The V and J ends lost 6 bases and 2 bases respectively, with 11 bases between them. The CDR3 has 13 amino acids. The CDR3 reads CASSADGAYEQYF. The CDR3 bases are TGTGCCAGCAGCGCGGACGGAGCCTACGAGCAGTACTTC. Drawing the rest from reference TRBV2 and TRBJ2-7, the complete variable domain is EPEVTQTPSHQVTQMGQEVILRCVPISNHLYFYWYRQILGQKVEFLVSFYNNEISEKSEIFDDQFSVERPDGSNFTLKIRSTKLEDSAMYFCASSADGAYEQYFGPGTRLTVT.

This clonotype has only a few counts. V and J are TRBV2 and TRBJ1-2; 9 bases are a match to TRBD1. This CDR3 contains 14 residues. CDR1 and CDR2 from the germline V gene are SNHLY and FYNNEI. Losses at the gene ends were 5 bases for V and 7 bases for J; bases not matched to a gene: 8. CDR3 DNA sequence: TGTGCCAGCAGTCCCGGACAGGGGAGGTTTGGCTACACCTTC. This sequence encodes CASSPGQGRFGYTF. The full variable domain, with the rest looked up from reference TRBV2 and TRBJ1-2, is EPEVTQTPSHQVTQMGQEVILRCVPISNHLYFYWYRQILGQKVEFLVSFYNNEISEKSEIFDDQFSVERPDGSNFTLKIRSTKLEDSAMYFCASSPGQGRFGYTFGSGTRLTVV.

The chain is built from TRBV5-1 and TRBJ2-1; D gene unclear. The CDR3 length is 14 residues. V was clipped by 2 bases and J by 5 bases, with 11 bases between them. Germline assignment: CDR1 SGHRS and CDR2 YFSETQ. Written as DNA, the CDR3 is TGCGCCAGCAGCTTTGGACCACTCGACAATGAGCAGTTCTTC. It yields the protein CASSFGPLDNEQFF.

The DNA of the CDR3 is TGTGCCAGCAGCCGAAGACAGGTCACTCCCCTAGCCAAAAACATTCAGTACTTC. It yields the protein CASSRRQVTPLAKNIQYF. The chain combines TRBV12-3 or TRBV12-4 with TRBJ2-4, with D perhaps matching TRBD1 (6 bases). The length of the CDR3 is 18 residues. V was clipped by 6 bases and J by 0 bases, with 21 bases between them.

The chain has TRBV20-1 and TRBJ2-1; 11 nucleotides align to TRBD2. Per germline, CDR1 DFQATT and CDR2 SNEGSKA (reference sequence). This CDR3 spans 16 amino acids. Trimming removed 3 bases from V and 4 bases from J; junction bases left unmatched: 8. The CDR3 coding sequence is TGCAGTGCTAGCCCGCTAGCGGGGGGCCGGTACAATGAGCAGTTCTTC. Translated, it gives CSASPLAGGRYNEQFF.

CDR3 protein: CASSSDSQPQHF. CDR3 DNA: TGTGCCAGCAGCTCAGACAGTCAGCCCCAGCATTTT. The chain joins TRBV7-9 to TRBJ1-5, with D possibly being TRBD1 (5 bases). The germline CDR1 and CDR2 sequences are SEHNR and FQNEAQ (reference sequence). V was cut by 4 bases and J by 6 bases, with 7 bases left in between. This CDR3 contains 12 residues.

This rearrangement joins TRBV7-2 to TRBJ2-7; perhaps TRBD2 as D (5 bases). Trimming stripped 5 bases from V and 6 bases from J, with 17 bases between. The CDR3 totals 14 residues. Germline assignment: CDR1 SGHTA and CDR2 FQGNSA. The CDR3 reads CASSLSLRAVEQYF. The CDR3 nucleotides are TGTGCCAGCAGCCTAAGCCTGCGGGCTGTCGAGCAGTACTTC.

This clonotype was counted only a few times. This chain uses TRBV3-1 with TRBJ1-2; a possible D gene is TRBD1 (6 bases). The CDR3 covers 13 residues. The V and J ends lost 3 bases and 14 bases respectively, with 19 bases between them. In germline, CDR1 is LGHDT, CDR2 YNNKEL (reference sequence). DNA of the CDR3: TGTGCCAGCAGCCATTCTTCCTCCGACAGGCTGACCTTC. Translation gives CASSHSSSDRLTF.

The gene calls are TRBV20-1 and TRBJ1-1; the match to TRBD1 covers 7 bases. The V gene end was trimmed by 5 bases and the J gene end by 0 bases; junction bases not matched to a gene: 3. Looked up from germline, CDR1 is DFQATT and CDR2 is SNEGSKA (reference sequence). The CDR3 length is 13 residues. The CDR3 nucleotides are TGCAGTGCTCTCGACAGGGTGAACACTGAAGCTTTCTTT. Its protein is CSALDRVNTEAFF.

The rearrangement joins TRBV6-1 to TRBJ1-5; D is uncertain. Per the germline V gene, CDR1 is MNHNS and CDR2 is SASEGT. Trimming left V 0 bases short and J 7 bases short, with 10 bases between. The CDR3 consists of 14 residues. The CDR3: CASSEAGGKQPQHF. In nucleotides, the CDR3 is TGTGCCAGCAGTGAAGCCGGAGGGAAGCAGCCCCAGCATTTT.

The CDR3 nucleotides are TGCGCCAGCAGGCCCGAGGGGGGCGGGAACATTCAGTACTTC. Protein: CASRPEGGGNIQYF. The chain carries TRBV5-1 and TRBJ2-4; D might be TRBD1 or TRBD2, each matching 6 bases. The CDR3 extends over 14 amino acids. The germline V gene encodes CDR1 SGHRS and CDR2 YFSETQ. Trimming took 5 bases from V and 7 from J, leaving 16 bases between them.

The sample holds one count of this clonotype. The chain employs TRBV7-8 and TRBJ2-5; D gene ambiguous. The V and J ends lost 8 bases and 1 base respectively, with 8 bases between them. The germline V gene encodes CDR1 SGHVS and CDR2 FQNEAQ. The CDR3 is 12 amino acids. The CDR3: CASGYGQETQYF. For the CDR3, the DNA is TGTGCCAGCGGCTACGGCCAAGAGACCCAGTACTTC.

There are a few counts of this clonotype. The V call is TRBV6-1, the J call TRBJ2-1, with TRBD2 matching 8 bases. The CDR3 runs 14 residues. The germline V gene has CDR1 MNHNS and CDR2 SASEGT. The V gene end was trimmed by 5 bases and the J gene end by 10 bases; junction bases not matched to a gene: 10. The DNA of the CDR3 is TGTGCCAGCAGTCCGGGACTAGGGGCCAGCGAGCAGTTCTTC. Amino acid sequence: CASSPGLGASEQFF.

This clonotype occurred many times. The V gene is TRBV20-1, the J gene TRBJ2-2; 7 nucleotides agree with TRBD2. CDR3 length equals 14 residues. The J segment lost 8 bases and the V segment lost 4 bases, leaving 10 bases of the junction unmatched. Germline-derived CDR1 and CDR2 are DFQATT and SNEGSKA (reference sequence). CDR3 sequence (DNA): TGCAGTGCTACAGCGGGGCAAGCTAGGGGGGAGCTGTTTTTT. This sequence encodes CSATAGQARGELFF.